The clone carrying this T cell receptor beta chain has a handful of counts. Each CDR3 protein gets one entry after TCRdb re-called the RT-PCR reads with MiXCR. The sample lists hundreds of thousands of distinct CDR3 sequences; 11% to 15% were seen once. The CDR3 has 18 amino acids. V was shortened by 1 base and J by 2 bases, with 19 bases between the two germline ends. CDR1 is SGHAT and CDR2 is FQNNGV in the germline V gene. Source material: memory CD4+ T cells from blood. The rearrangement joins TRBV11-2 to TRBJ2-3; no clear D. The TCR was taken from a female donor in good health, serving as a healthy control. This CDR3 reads CASSLVVGALRSTDTQYF. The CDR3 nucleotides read TGTGCCAGCAGCTTAGTAGTGGGCGCTCTACGATCCACAGATACGCAGTATTTT.